This is a list of T cell receptor beta chains from one sample in a study of OX40 agonist ivuxolimab in advanced cancers. TCRdb's table, derived via immunoSEQ multiplex PCR, lists solely in-frame clones and lacks some. The sample contains some 150,000 clones, approximately 94% of which appear only once. This specimen was CD4+ or CD8+ T cells sorted from blood, taken in a trial of the OX40 agonist ivuxolimab. The receptors originated from an adult with an advanced solid tumor such as melanoma, head and neck, liver or kidney cancer. Each CDR3 is given with its conserved first and last residue. D genes are given only for firm matches. Expanded clones get a size class; other rows say once, few or many, or leave the size out.

j_call clone_size d_call v_call cdr3_aa cdr3_nt
TRBJ1-2 . TRBD1 TRBV7-2 CASSLGDSYGYTF TGTGCCAGCAGCTTAGGGGACAGCTATGGCTACACCTTC
TRBJ2-7 . . TRBV7-6 CASSLGGTVSYEQYF TGTGCCAGCAGCTTAGGCGGGACGGTCTCCTACGAGCAGTACTTC
TRBJ1-2 once . TRBV6-6 CASSSGIYGYTF TGTGCCAGCAGCTCGGGGATCTATGGCTACACCTTC
TRBJ2-3 . TRBD2 TRBV9 CASSVEGSGGTQYF TGTGCCAGCAGCGTAGAGGGAAGCGGGGGGACGCAGTATTTT
TRBJ1-2 . TRBD1 TRBV27 CASRTTTGGKYYGYTF TGTGCCAGCAGGACTACTACAGGGGGCAAGTACTATGGCTACACCTTC
TRBJ1-6 . TRBD1 TRBV14 CASSHQTGDRSPLHF TGTGCCAGCAGCCACCAGACAGGGGACCGATCACCCCTCCACTTT
TRBJ2-5 . TRBD1 TRBV4-3 CASSQVKFSGQGEGEQYF TGCGCCAGCAGCCAAGTTAAGTTCTCGGGACAGGGTGAGGGAGAGCAGTACTTC
TRBJ2-2 . TRBD1 TRBV27 CASSTRQGLNTGELFF TGTGCCAGCAGTACCCGACAGGGGCTGAACACCGGGGAGCTGTTTTTT
TRBJ1-2 . TRBD1 TRBV5-8 CASSFVGGWGNYGYTF TGTGCCAGCAGCTTCGTAGGGGGCTGGGGTAACTATGGCTACACCTTC
TRBJ2-1 . . TRBV7-9 CASSLPRESNNEQFF TGTGCCAGCAGCTTACCCCGGGAGAGTAACAATGAGCAGTTCTTC
TRBJ1-1 . . TRBV7-2 CASSLGGLNTEAFF TGTGCCAGCAGCTTAGGAGGGCTGAACACTGAAGCTTTCTTT
TRBJ1-3 . . TRBV7-4 CASSLGAGSGNTIYF TGTGCCAGCAGCTTAGGGGCGGGTTCTGGAAACACCATATATTTT
TRBJ1-3 once . TRBV9 CASSVRGAIGNTIYF TGTGCCAGCAGCGTACGGGGGGCGATTGGAAACACCATATATTTT
TRBJ2-3 once . TRBV18 CASSPPSLENTQYF TGTGCCAGCTCACCACCGTCATTAGAGAATACGCAGTATTTT
TRBJ2-2 . . TRBV18 CASSGAGGELFF TGTGCCAGCTCAGGGGCAGGCGGGGAGCTGTTTTTT
TRBJ1-3 . TRBD1 TRBV10-3 CAISEPTGSGNTIYF TGTGCCATCAGTGAGCCGACAGGGTCGGGAAACACCATATATTTT
TRBJ2-7 . . TRBV2 CASSIGTAGYEQYF TGTGCCAGCAGCATTGGGACAGCGGGCTACGAGCAGTACTTC
TRBJ1-4 . . TRBV28 CASSPPSLLLFF TGTGCCAGCAGTCCGCCAAGTCTTTTACTGTTTTTT
TRBJ2-3 . TRBD2 TRBV10-3 CAISPTSGGTDTQYF TGTGCCATCAGTCCGACTAGCGGAGGCACAGATACGCAGTATTTT
TRBJ2-1 . TRBD2 TRBV5-4 CASSLAPAGGSYNEQFF TGTGCCAGCAGCTTGGCGCCAGCGGGGGGCTCCTACAATGAGCAGTTCTTC